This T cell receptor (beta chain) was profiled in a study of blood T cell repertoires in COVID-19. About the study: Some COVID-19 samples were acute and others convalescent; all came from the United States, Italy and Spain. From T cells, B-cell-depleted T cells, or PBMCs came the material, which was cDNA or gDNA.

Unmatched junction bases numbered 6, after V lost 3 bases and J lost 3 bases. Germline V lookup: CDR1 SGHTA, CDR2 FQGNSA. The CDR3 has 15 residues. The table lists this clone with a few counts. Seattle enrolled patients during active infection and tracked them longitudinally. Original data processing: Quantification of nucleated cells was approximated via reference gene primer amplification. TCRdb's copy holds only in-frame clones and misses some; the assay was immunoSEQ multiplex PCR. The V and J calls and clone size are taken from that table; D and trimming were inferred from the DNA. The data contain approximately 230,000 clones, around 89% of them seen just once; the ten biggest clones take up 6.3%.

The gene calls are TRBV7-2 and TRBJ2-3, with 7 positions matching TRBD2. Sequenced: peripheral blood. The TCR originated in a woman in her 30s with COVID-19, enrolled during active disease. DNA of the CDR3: TGTGCCAGCAGCTTCCTGCGGGGAGGGACAGATACGCAGTATTTT. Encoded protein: CASSFLRGGTDTQYF.